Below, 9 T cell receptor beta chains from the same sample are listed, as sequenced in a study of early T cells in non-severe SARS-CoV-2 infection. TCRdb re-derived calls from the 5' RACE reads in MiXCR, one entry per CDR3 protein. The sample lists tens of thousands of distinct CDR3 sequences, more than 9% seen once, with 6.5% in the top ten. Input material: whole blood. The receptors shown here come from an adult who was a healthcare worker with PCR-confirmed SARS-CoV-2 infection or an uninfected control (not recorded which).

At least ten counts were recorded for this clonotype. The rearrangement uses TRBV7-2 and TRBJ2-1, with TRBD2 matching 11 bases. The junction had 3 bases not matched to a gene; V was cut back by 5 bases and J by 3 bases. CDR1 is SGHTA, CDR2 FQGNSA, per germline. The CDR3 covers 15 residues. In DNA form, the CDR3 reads TGTGCCAGCAGCCATAGCGGGGGGGTCTACAATGAGCAGTTCTTC. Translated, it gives CASSHSGGVYNEQFF.

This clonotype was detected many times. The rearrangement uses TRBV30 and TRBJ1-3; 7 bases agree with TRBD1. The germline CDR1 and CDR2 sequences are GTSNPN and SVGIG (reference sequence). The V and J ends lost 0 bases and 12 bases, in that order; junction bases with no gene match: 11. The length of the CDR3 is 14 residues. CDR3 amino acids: CAWSVLGQGTVIYF. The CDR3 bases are TGTGCCTGGAGTGTACTAGGTCAAGGGACAGTCATATATTTT. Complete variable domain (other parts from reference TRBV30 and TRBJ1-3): SQTIHQWPATLVQPVGSPLSLECTVEGTSNPNLYWYRQAAGRGLQLLFYSVGIGQISSEVPQNLSASRPQDRQFILSSKKLLLSDSGFYLCAWSVLGQGTVIYFGEGSWLTVV.

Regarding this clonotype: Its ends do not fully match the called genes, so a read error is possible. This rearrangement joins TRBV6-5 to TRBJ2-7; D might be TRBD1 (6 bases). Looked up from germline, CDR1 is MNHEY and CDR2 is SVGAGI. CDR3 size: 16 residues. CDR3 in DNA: TGTGCCAACAGTTATCATTCAGGGGTCCTCTCCTACGAGCAGTACTTC. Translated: CANSYHSGVLSYEQYF.

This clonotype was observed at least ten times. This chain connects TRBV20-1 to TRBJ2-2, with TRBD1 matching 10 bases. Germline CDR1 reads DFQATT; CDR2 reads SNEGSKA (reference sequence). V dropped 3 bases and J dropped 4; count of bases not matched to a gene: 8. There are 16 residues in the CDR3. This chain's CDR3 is CSARGAGQGITGELFF. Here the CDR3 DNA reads TGCAGTGCTAGGGGTGCGGGACAGGGGATCACCGGGGAGCTGTTTTTT.

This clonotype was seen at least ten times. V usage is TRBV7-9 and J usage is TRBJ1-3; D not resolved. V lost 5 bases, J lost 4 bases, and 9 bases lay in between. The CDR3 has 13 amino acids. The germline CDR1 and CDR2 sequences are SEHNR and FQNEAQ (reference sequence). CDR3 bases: TGTGCCAGCAGCCGAGAGTACGGAAACACCATATATTTT. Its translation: CASSREYGNTIYF.

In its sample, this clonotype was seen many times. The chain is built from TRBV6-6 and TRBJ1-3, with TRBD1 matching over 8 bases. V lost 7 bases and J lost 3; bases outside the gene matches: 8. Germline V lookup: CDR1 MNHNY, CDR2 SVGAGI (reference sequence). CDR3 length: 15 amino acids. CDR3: CASTTGGTGGNTIYF. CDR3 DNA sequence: TGTGCCAGCACCACAGGGGGAACTGGTGGAAACACCATATATTTT.

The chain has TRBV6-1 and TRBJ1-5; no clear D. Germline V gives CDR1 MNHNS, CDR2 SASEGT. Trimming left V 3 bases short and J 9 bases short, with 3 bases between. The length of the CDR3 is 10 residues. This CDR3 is CASSDRPQHF. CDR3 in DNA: TGTGCCAGCAGTGACAGGCCCCAGCATTTT.

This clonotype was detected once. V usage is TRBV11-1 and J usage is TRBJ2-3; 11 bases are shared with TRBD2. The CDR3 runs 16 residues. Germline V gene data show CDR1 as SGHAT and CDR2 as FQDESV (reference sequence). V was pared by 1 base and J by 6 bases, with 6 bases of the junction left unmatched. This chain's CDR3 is CASSLDLAGGRDTQYF. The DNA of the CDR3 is TGTGCCAGCAGCTTAGACCTAGCGGGAGGCAGGGATACGCAGTATTTT. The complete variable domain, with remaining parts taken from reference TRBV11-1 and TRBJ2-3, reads EAEVAQSPRYKITEKSQAVAFWCDPISGHATLYWYRQILGQGPELLVQFQDESVVDDSQLPKDRFSAERLKGVDSTLKIQPAELGDSAMYLCASSLDLAGGRDTQYFGPGTRLTVL.

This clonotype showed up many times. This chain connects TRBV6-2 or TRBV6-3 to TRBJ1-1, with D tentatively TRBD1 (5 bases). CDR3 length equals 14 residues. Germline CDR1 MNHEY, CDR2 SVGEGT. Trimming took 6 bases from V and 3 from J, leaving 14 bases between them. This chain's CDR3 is CASRAGTRYTEAFF. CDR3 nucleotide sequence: TGTGCCAGCAGGGCCGGGACCCGATACACTGAAGCTTTCTTT.